A single sample gave rise to the 27 T cell receptor beta chains below, sequenced in a study of T cell changes during pregnancy in multiple sclerosis. Here immunoSEQ multiplex PCR was the method, and the copy in TCRdb shows in-frame clones only, minus some. The sample yields around 100,000 clones, 92% seen once. Here the sequenced sample was peripheral blood, taken after pregnancy. These receptors all stem from a female donor with multiple sclerosis, enrolled in a pregnancy study.

This clone was seen once. This rearrangement joins TRBV30 to TRBJ2-5; 8 bases agree with TRBD2. Germline values: CDR1 GTSNPN, CDR2 SVGIG (reference sequence). The CDR3 spans 14 residues. Germline trimming cut 3 bases from V and 5 bases from J; bases unmatched to any gene: 8. The CDR3 DNA reads as TGTGCCTGGAGCGGGACTAGATGGAAGGAGACCCAGTACTTC. It is translated as CAWSGTRWKETQYF.

The chain couples TRBV11-3 to TRBJ2-5, with 7 bases that match TRBD1. CDR3 length: 14 amino acids. V dropped 4 bases and J dropped 5; count of bases not matched to a gene: 7. CDR1 and CDR2 from the germline V gene are SGHNT and YENEEA. For the CDR3, the DNA is TGTGCCAGCAGCTCGAGACAGGGCGGGGAGACCCAGTACTTC. Protein product: CASSSRQGGETQYF.

The rearrangement links TRBV19 to TRBJ1-2, with D possibly TRBD1 on 6 matching bases. Trimming removed 6 bases at V and 8 bases at J, with 10 bases between. Germline V gene sequence: CDR1 LNHDA, CDR2 SQIVND (reference sequence). The CDR3 extends over 11 amino acids. CDR3: CASRQGGGYTF. The CDR3 region has the DNA TGTGCCAGTAGACAGGGCGGAGGCTACACCTTC.

The rearrangement joins TRBV6-6 to TRBJ1-6; 8 nucleotides align to TRBD1. Germline loops: CDR1 MNHNY, CDR2 SVGAGI (reference sequence). The V segment lost 6 bases and the J segment 10 bases; nucleotides outside the gene matches: 14. CDR3 size: 16 residues. CDR3 protein: CASSLPDREFGSPLHF. Here the CDR3 DNA reads TGTGCCAGCAGCCTCCCGGACAGGGAATTCGGGTCACCCCTCCACTTT.

The table lists this clone with a count of one. The V and J genes are TRBV16 and TRBJ2-7; D is uncertain. CDR1 and CDR2 (germline): KGHSY, FQNENV. The ends were cut back, 4 bases at V and 6 bases at J, with 7 bases in the middle. This CDR3 comprises 11 residues. Written as DNA, the CDR3 is TGTGCCAGCAGCCCCTCGTTCGAGCAGTACTTC. Its protein is CASSPSFEQYF. Combining the CDR3 with reference TRBV16 and TRBJ2-7 gives the whole variable domain GEEVAQTPKHLVRGEGQKAKLYCAPIKGHSYVFWYQQVLKNEFKFLISFQNENVFDETGMPKERFSAKCLPNSPCSLEIQATKLEDSAVYFCASSPSFEQYFGPGTRLTVT.

The chain joins TRBV4-1 to TRBJ2-7; 8 nucleotides match TRBD2. The CDR3 runs to 14 residues. V was clipped by 2 bases and J by 1 base; unmatched bases: 1. Germline V gives CDR1 MGHRA, CDR2 YSYEKL. The CDR3 sequence is CASSQTSGSYEQYF. CDR3 DNA: TGCGCCAGCAGCCAAACTAGCGGTTCCTACGAGCAGTACTTC.

A single count supports this clone. This chain uses TRBV28 with TRBJ1-1; TRBD1 matches at 7 bases. V gave up 9 bases and J gave up 3 bases; unmatched junction bases: 7. CDR3 length: 13 amino acids. From germline, CDR1 is MDHEN and CDR2 SYDVKM. The CDR3 loop is CASLQGSYTEAFF. The CDR3 nucleotides are TGTGCCAGTCTACAGGGGAGTTACACTGAAGCTTTCTTT. The complete variable domain, with remaining parts taken from reference TRBV28 and TRBJ1-1, reads DVKVTQSSRYLVKRTGEKVFLECVQDMDHENMFWYRQDPGLGLRLIYFSYDVKMKEKGDIPEGYSVSREKKERFSLILESASTNQTSMYLCASLQGSYTEAFFGQGTRLTVV.

The genes are TRBV19 and TRBJ1-2; maybe TRBD1 (5 bases). The germline V and J ends were trimmed by 1 base and 3 bases, with 15 bases remaining between them. The CDR3 length is 16 residues. Germline CDR1 LNHDA, CDR2 SQIVND (reference sequence). CDR3 nucleotides: TGTGCCAGTAGTATAGTCGGGCAGGGCGCGGACTATGGCTACACCTTC. Protein sequence: CASSIVGQGADYGYTF.

The chain employs TRBV5-1 and TRBJ2-5, with 16 bases aligning to TRBD2. Germline assignment: CDR1 SGHRS and CDR2 YFSETQ. V was pared by 2 bases and J by 4 bases, with 11 bases of the junction left unmatched. The CDR3 is 19 residues long. CDR3 sequence: CASSFSGTSGGGSGETQYF. CDR3 nucleotide sequence: TGCGCCAGCAGCTTCTCCGGGACTAGCGGGGGGGGTTCGGGAGAGACCCAGTACTTC.

This clone was recorded once. The chain uses TRBV15 and TRBJ1-4; possible D gene TRBD1, 6 bases. V dropped 2 bases and J dropped 6 bases, with 10 bases sitting between them. Germline V gives CDR1 LNHNV, CDR2 YYDKDF (reference sequence). The CDR3 length is 14 residues. The CDR3 DNA reads as TGTGCCACCAGCAGAACAGGGTTATATGAAAAACTGTTTTTT. Encoded protein: CATSRTGLYEKLFF.

V usage is TRBV28 and J usage is TRBJ1-1, with D unclear. The germline V and J ends were trimmed by 7 bases and 0 bases, with 6 bases remaining between them. Per germline, CDR1 MDHEN and CDR2 SYDVKM. The CDR3 is 12 residues long. The CDR3 reads CASNSVNTEAFF. CDR3 nucleotides: TGTGCCAGCAATAGTGTGAACACTGAAGCTTTCTTT. Filled out from reference TRBV28 and TRBJ1-1, the complete variable domain reads DVKVTQSSRYLVKRTGEKVFLECVQDMDHENMFWYRQDPGLGLRLIYFSYDVKMKEKGDIPEGYSVSREKKERFSLILESASTNQTSMYLCASNSVNTEAFFGQGTRLTVV.

The rearrangement links TRBV28 to TRBJ1-4; the D gene is possibly TRBD1 (6 bases). V was trimmed by 7 bases and J by 5 bases, leaving 20 bases between them. The CDR3 runs to 16 residues. The germline CDR1 and CDR2 sequences are MDHEN and SYDVKM. CDR3 DNA: TGTGCCAGCACCGAAGCAGCAGGGGCGAGGAATGAAAAACTGTTTTTT. Amino acid sequence: CASTEAAGARNEKLFF.

V is TRBV27 and J is TRBJ1-1; a weak D match, TRBD1 (6 bases). V shed 3 bases and J shed 4 bases, with 21 bases lying between them. From germline, CDR1 is MNHEY and CDR2 SMNVEV (reference sequence). The CDR3 extends over 17 amino acids. The CDR3 nucleotides read TGTGCCAGCAGTTTTTCCTACGAGGGGGGGCGGGGCACTGAAGCTTTCTTT. Amino acid sequence: CASSFSYEGGRGTEAFF.

J is TRBJ2-2 and V is TRBV6-5; 10 bases agree with TRBD1. Germline V gene lookup returns CDR1 MNHEY and CDR2 SVGAGI. This CDR3 contains 14 residues. V was pared by 6 bases and J by 4 bases, with 2 bases of the junction left unmatched. CDR3 loop: CASRRTGGTGELFF. CDR3 DNA: TGTGCCAGCAGACGGACAGGGGGCACCGGGGAGCTGTTTTTT.

The rearrangement links TRBV7-9 to TRBJ1-1, with D unclear. V was pared by 5 bases and J by 0 bases, with 7 bases between. This CDR3 is 13 amino acids long. Looked up from germline, CDR1 is SEHNR and CDR2 is FQNEAQ (reference sequence). CDR3 in DNA: TGTGCCAGCAGCCCCGCAGTGAACACTGAAGCTTTCTTT. It is translated as CASSPAVNTEAFF. Drawing the rest from reference TRBV7-9 and TRBJ1-1, the complete variable domain is DTGVSQNPRHKITKRGQNVTFRCDPISEHNRLYWYRQTLGQGPEFLTYFQNEAQLEKSRLLSDRFSAERPKGSFSTLEIQRTEQGDSAMYLCASSPAVNTEAFFGQGTRLTVV.

The CDR3 sequence: CASSTTGGASYEQYF. CDR3 nucleotide sequence: TGTGCCAGCAGTACGACAGGGGGCGCCTCCTACGAGCAGTACTTC. The chain links TRBV6-1 to TRBJ2-7; TRBD1 matches at 10 bases. Looked up from germline, CDR1 is MNHNS and CDR2 is SASEGT. J gave up 0 bases and V 5 bases, and 4 bases lay outside the gene matches. The CDR3 sequence is 15 residues long.

The chain has TRBV7-2 and TRBJ2-3; 9 nucleotides line up with TRBD1. The CDR3 runs 14 residues. The germline gives CDR1 SGHTA, CDR2 FQGNSA. The ends lost 3 bases at V and 4 bases at J; junction bases unmatched: 2. In DNA form, the CDR3 reads TGTGCCAGCAGCTTGGGACAGGGCCCAGATACGCAGTATTTT. This encodes CASSLGQGPDTQYF. The whole variable domain, filled in from reference TRBV7-2 and TRBJ2-3, reads GAGVSQSPSNKVTEKGKDVELRCDPISGHTALYWYRQSLGQGLEFLIYFQGNSAPDKSGLPSDRFSAERTGGSVSTLTIQRTQQEDSAVYLCASSLGQGPDTQYFGPGTRLTVL.

The rearrangement links TRBV7-9 to TRBJ2-5; TRBD2 is a possible D gene (5 bases). Trimming cost V 4 bases and J 2 bases, with 8 bases left between them. The CDR3 is 13 residues long. Germline CDR1 reads SEHNR; CDR2 reads FQNEAQ (reference sequence). CDR3 sequence reads: CASSSGTQETQYF. The CDR3 DNA sequence: TGTGCCAGCAGCTCGGGAACGCAAGAGACCCAGTACTTC.

The CDR3 region has the DNA TGCGCCAGCAGCCCCAACATGGCAACTAATGAAAAACTGTTTTTT. Translated: CASSPNMATNEKLFF. The chain carries TRBV5-1 and TRBJ1-4; D is uncertain. Trimming stripped 4 bases from V and 0 bases from J, with 10 bases between. Per germline, CDR1 SGHRS and CDR2 YFSETQ. This CDR3 comprises 15 residues.

The V call is TRBV7-2, the J call TRBJ1-3; D gene ambiguous. The germline V and J ends were trimmed by 5 bases and 4 bases, with 15 bases remaining between them. CDR3 size: 15 residues. Germline V lookup: CDR1 SGHTA, CDR2 FQGNSA. The DNA for the CDR3 is TGTGCCAGCAGCCCCGTAGCTCTCCGGGGAAACACCATATATTTT. This encodes CASSPVALRGNTIYF. Looking up the rest from reference TRBV7-2 and TRBJ1-3 gives the full variable domain: GAGVSQSPSNKVTEKGKDVELRCDPISGHTALYWYRQSLGQGLEFLIYFQGNSAPDKSGLPSDRFSAERTGGSVSTLTIQRTQQEDSAVYLCASSPVALRGNTIYFGEGSWLTVV.

This chain uses TRBV2 with TRBJ2-5, with D perhaps matching TRBD1 (6 bases). The CDR3 has 16 residues. Germline loops: CDR1 SNHLY, CDR2 FYNNEI. V shed 5 bases and J shed 2 bases, with 18 bases lying between them. The CDR3 here is CASSQGHLRGQETQYF. The DNA for the CDR3 is TGTGCCAGCAGTCAGGGCCATCTAAGGGGGCAAGAGACCCAGTACTTC.

The chain uses TRBV27 and TRBJ2-3, with D possibly matching TRBD2 (6 bases). Per germline, CDR1 MNHEY and CDR2 SMNVEV (reference sequence). The V end lost 2 bases, the J end lost 7 bases, and 25 bases lay between the germline ends. The CDR3 extends over 18 amino acids. DNA of the CDR3: TGTGCCAGCAGTTTAAGTGAAGTAGCGGCCCGGAGGAGATATACGCAGTATTTT. It translates to CASSLSEVAARRRYTQYF.

The chain links TRBV19 to TRBJ1-5, with D possibly matching TRBD1 (6 bases). V lost 7 bases and J lost 7, with 14 bases in between. Germline V gene sequence: CDR1 LNHDA, CDR2 SQIVND (reference sequence). This CDR3 has 13 residues. In DNA form, the CDR3 reads TGTGCCAGTACCCTAGGGGGGGAACAGCCCCAGCATTTT. It translates to CASTLGGEQPQHF.

CDR3 loop: CASSPGGEYEQYF. The CDR3 DNA sequence: TGTGCCAGCAGCCCCGGAGGGGAGTACGAGCAGTACTTC. This chain joins TRBV6-1 and TRBJ2-7; D might be TRBD2 (6 bases). The ends were cut back, 6 bases at V and 4 bases at J, with 13 bases in the middle. The CDR3 has 13 residues. Germline assignment: CDR1 MNHNS and CDR2 SASEGT.

The J gene is TRBJ1-5, the V gene TRBV18, with D tentatively TRBD1 (5 bases). CDR3 length: 15 amino acids. Per germline, CDR1 KGHSH and CDR2 LQKENI. V dropped 1 base and J dropped 0 bases, with 7 bases sitting between them. This CDR3 is CASSPQGFSNQPQHF. The CDR3 DNA reads TGTGCCAGCTCACCACAGGGGTTTAGCAATCAGCCCCAGCATTTT.

In nucleotides, the CDR3 is TGTGCCAGCAGCGGACTAGGTTACACAGATACGCAGTATTTT. Translated: CASSGLGYTDTQYF. J is TRBJ2-3 and V is TRBV7-2; 7 bases match TRBD2. The CDR3 spans 14 residues. The germline V gene has CDR1 SGHTA and CDR2 FQGNSA. The V segment lost 5 bases and the J segment 2 bases; nucleotides outside the gene matches: 4.

This rearrangement joins TRBV18 to TRBJ2-2; 7 nucleotides agree with TRBD1. The ends lost 0 bases at V and 3 bases at J; junction bases unmatched: 4. Germline assignment: CDR1 KGHSH and CDR2 LQKENI. The CDR3 is made up of 16 amino acids. The CDR3 sequence is CASSPPGTADTGELFF. CDR3 coding DNA: TGTGCCAGCTCACCACCGGGGACAGCGGACACCGGGGAGCTGTTTTTT.